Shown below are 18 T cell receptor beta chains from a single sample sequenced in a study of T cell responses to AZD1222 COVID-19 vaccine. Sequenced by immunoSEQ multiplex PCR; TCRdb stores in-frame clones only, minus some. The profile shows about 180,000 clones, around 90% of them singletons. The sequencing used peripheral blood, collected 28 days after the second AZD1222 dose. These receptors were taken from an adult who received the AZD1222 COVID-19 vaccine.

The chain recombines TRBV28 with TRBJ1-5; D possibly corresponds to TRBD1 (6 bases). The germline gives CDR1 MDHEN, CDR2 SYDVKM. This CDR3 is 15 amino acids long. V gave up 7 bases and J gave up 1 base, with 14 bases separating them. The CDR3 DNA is TGTGCCAGCAAAGCAGGGGTAGTAAGCAATCAGCCCCAGCATTTT. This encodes CASKAGVVSNQPQHF. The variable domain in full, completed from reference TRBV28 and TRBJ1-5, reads DVKVTQSSRYLVKRTGEKVFLECVQDMDHENMFWYRQDPGLGLRLIYFSYDVKMKEKGDIPEGYSVSREKKERFSLILESASTNQTSMYLCASKAGVVSNQPQHFGDGTRLSIL.

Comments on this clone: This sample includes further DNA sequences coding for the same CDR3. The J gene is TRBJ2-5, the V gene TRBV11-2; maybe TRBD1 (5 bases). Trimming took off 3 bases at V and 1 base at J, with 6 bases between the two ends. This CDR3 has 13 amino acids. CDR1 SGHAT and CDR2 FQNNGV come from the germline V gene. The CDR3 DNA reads TGTGCCAGCAGCTTTGGGGCCCAAGAGACCCAGTACTTC. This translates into CASSFGAQETQYF.

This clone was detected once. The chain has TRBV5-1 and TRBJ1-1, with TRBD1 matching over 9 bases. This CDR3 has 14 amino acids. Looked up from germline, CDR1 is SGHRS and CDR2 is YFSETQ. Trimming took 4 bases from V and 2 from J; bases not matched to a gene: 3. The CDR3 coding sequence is TGCGCCAGCAGCATGACAGGGGGAAACACTGAAGCTTTCTTT. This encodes CASSMTGGNTEAFF.

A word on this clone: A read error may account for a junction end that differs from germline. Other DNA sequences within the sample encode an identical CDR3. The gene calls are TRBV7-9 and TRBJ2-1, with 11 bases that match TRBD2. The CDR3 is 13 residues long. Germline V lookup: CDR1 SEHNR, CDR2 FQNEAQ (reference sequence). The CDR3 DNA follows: TGTGCCAGCAGCCTAGCGGGGGGAAATGAGCAGTTCTTC. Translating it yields CASSLAGGNEQFF.

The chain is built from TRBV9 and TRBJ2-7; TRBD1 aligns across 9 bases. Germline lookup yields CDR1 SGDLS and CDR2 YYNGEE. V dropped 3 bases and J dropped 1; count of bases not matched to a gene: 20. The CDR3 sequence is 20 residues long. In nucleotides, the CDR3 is TGTGCCAGCAGCGCGCCTTCGAGGGACAGGGATCTAAATAAGTCCTACGAGCAGTACTTC. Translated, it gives CASSAPSRDRDLNKSYEQYF.

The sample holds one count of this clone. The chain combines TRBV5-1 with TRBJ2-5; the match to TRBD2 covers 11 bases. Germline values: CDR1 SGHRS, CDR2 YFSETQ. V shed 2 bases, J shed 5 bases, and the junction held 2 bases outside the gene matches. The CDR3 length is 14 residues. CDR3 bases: TGCGCCAGCAGCTTACTAGCGGGGGCGGAGACCCAGTACTTC. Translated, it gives CASSLLAGAETQYF.

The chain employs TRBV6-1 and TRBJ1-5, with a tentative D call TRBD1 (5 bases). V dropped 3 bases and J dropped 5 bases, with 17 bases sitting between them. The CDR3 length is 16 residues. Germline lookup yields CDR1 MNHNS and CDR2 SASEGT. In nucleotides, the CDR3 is TGTGCCAGCAGTGAGGCGGCGGGACGGGTAGATCAGCCCCAGCATTTT. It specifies CASSEAAGRVDQPQHF.

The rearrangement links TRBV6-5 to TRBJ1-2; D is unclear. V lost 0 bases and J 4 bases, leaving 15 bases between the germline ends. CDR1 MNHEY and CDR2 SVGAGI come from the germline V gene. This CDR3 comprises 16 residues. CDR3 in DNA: TGTGCCAGCAGTTACTCGGCCGAAGCTCCTAGCTATGGCTACACCTTC. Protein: CASSYSAEAPSYGYTF.

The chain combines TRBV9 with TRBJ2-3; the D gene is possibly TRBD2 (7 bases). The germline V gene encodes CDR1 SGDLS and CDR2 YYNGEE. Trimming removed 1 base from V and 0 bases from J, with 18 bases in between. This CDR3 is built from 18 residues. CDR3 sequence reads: CASSVPGPGGPSTDTQYF. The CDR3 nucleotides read TGTGCCAGCAGCGTACCCGGTCCCGGGGGGCCGAGCACAGATACGCAGTATTTT. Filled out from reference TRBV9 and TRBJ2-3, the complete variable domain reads DSGVTQTPKHLITATGQRVTLRCSPRSGDLSVYWYQQSLDQGLQFLIQYYNGEERAKGNILERFSAQQFPDLHSELNLSSLELGDSALYFCASSVPGPGGPSTDTQYFGPGTRLTVL.

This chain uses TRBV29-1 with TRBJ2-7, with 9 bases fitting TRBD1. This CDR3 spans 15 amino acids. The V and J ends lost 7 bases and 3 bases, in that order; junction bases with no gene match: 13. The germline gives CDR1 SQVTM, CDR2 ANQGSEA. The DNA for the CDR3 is TGCAGCGGTGCTTCGGGACAGGGTCTTTACTACGAGCAGTACTTC. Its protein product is CSGASGQGLYYEQYF.

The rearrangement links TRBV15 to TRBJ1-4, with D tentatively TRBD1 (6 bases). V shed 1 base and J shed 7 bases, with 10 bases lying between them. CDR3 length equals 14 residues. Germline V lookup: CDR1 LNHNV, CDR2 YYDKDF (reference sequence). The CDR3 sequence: CATSRGQGSEKLFF. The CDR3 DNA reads TGTGCCACCAGCAGAGGCCAGGGGAGTGAAAAACTGTTTTTT.

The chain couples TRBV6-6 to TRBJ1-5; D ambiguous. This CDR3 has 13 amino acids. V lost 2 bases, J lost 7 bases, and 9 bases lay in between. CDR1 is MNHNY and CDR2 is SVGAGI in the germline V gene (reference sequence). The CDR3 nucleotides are TGTGCCAGCAGTTACGAGGTTGAGCAGCCCCAGCATTTT. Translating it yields CASSYEVEQPQHF.

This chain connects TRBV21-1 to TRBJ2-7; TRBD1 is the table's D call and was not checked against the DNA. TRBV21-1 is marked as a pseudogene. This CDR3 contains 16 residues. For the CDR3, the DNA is TGTGCCAGCAGCAAAGGGGCAACTGTTCTCATCTACGAGCAGTACTTC. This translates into CASSKGATVLIYEQYF.

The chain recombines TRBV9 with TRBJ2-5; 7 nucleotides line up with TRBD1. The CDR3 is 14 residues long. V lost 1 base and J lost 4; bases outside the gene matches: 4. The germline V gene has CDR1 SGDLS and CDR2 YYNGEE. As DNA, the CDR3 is TGTGCCAGCAGCGTAAGACAGGGTGGAGAGACCCAGTACTTC. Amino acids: CASSVRQGGETQYF.

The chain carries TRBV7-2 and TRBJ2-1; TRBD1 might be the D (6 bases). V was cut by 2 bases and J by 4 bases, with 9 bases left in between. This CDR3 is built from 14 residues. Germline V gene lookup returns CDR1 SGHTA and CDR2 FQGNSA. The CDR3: CASSLKGQYNEQFF. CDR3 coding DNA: TGTGCCAGCAGCTTAAAAGGACAGTACAATGAGCAGTTCTTC.

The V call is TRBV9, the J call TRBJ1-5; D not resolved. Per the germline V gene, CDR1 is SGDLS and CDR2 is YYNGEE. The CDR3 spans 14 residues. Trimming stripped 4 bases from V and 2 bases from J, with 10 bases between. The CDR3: CASSPSWGNQPQHF. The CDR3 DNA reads TGTGCCAGCAGCCCCTCCTGGGGCAATCAGCCCCAGCATTTT.

The CDR3 bases are TGTGCCAGCAGTTCTGCCGGGACCTTCCAGAACACTGAAGCTTTCTTT. This gives the protein CASSSAGTFQNTEAFF. The V gene is TRBV27, the J gene TRBJ1-1, with D perhaps TRBD1 (5 bases). The CDR3 has 16 amino acids. The V gene's germline CDR1 is MNHEY and CDR2 SMNVEV (reference sequence). V lost 4 bases and J lost 1, with 16 bases in between.

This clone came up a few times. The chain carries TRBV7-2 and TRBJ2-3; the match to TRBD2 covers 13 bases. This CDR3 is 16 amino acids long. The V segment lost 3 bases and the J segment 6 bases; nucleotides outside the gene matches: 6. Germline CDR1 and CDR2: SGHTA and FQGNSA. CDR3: CASSFGLAGARDTQYF. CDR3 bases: TGTGCCAGCAGCTTCGGACTAGCGGGGGCGCGGGATACGCAGTATTTT.